The next 26 T cell receptor beta chains were all read from a single sample in a study of CD8+CD57+ T cells in acquired aplastic anemia (dated by TCRdb to about 2018). Sequencing was carried out with an Illumina HiSeq 2000. Profiling of TCR beta VDJ combinations and CDR3 sequences used genomic DNA as the template. Starting from the raw public reads, TCRdb applied fastp trimming at Q25, assembled clones with MiXCR and retained in-frame beta chains. Every entry covers one CDR3 protein and lists the most common genes and DNA from its rows. The sample records approximately 130,000 distinct CDR3 sequences, 41% of which are singletons. The top ten clonotypes cover less than 8.5% of the sample. The sequencing sample was made of sorted CD4+, CD8+, or CD8+CD57+ T cells (not recorded which) from PBMCs. The source of these receptors is a human donor in good health, serving as a control.

In this sample, this clonotype turned up many times. The chain couples TRBV6-5 to TRBJ1-2; 10 bases agree with TRBD1. This CDR3 has 15 amino acids. Germline V gene lookup returns CDR1 MNHEY and CDR2 SVGAGI. Losses at the gene ends were 4 bases for V and 4 bases for J; bases not matched to a gene: 6. This CDR3 is CASSSEGQGSYGYTF. The DNA for the CDR3 is TGTGCCAGCAGTTCCGAGGGACAGGGGTCCTATGGCTACACCTTC.

There are many counts of this clonotype. The chain couples TRBV12-3 or TRBV12-4 to TRBJ1-3; D not certain. The CDR3 totals 14 residues. Trimming left V 4 bases short and J 1 base short, with 8 bases between. CDR3 in DNA: TGTGCCAGCAGTTCCAGGCGGTCTGGAAACACCATATATTTT. Translation gives CASSSRRSGNTIYF.

The rearrangement joins TRBV6-4 to TRBJ2-7; D call uncertain. Trimming pared 5 bases from V and 3 bases from J, leaving 8 bases between. Germline-derived CDR1 and CDR2 are MRHNA and SNTAGT. The CDR3 spans 12 residues. In nucleotides, the CDR3 is TGTGCCAGCAGTCCAGCGCACTACGAGCAGTACTTC. Amino acid sequence: CASSPAHYEQYF.

This clonotype was seen repeatedly, ten times or more. V and J are TRBV9 and TRBJ2-1; no definite D call. The V gene lost 0 bases and the J gene lost 8 bases, with 9 bases spanning the gap. The CDR3 is 13 residues long. Germline V gene data show CDR1 as SGDLS and CDR2 as YYNGEE. The CDR3 loop reads CASSVAPQHEQFF. CDR3 DNA sequence: TGTGCCAGCAGCGTAGCTCCCCAGCATGAGCAGTTCTTC.

This clonotype appeared many times. The V and J genes are TRBV2 and TRBJ2-5; TRBD2 matches 10 bases. In germline, CDR1 is SNHLY, CDR2 FYNNEI. The junction had 5 bases not matched to a gene; V was cut back by 7 bases and J by 9 bases. There are 12 residues in the CDR3. CDR3 protein: CASTSGSYPQYF. The CDR3 coding sequence is TGTGCCAGCACTAGCGGGAGTTATCCCCAGTACTTC.

This clonotype has just one count. The chain uses TRBV29-1 and TRBJ1-2; possible D gene TRBD1, 6 bases. From germline, CDR1 is SQVTM and CDR2 ANQGSEA. Deletions cut 6 bases from V and 4 bases from J, with 15 bases between. The CDR3 length is 13 residues. In DNA, the CDR3 is TGCAGCGTCCAAGGGGGACTTAGCTATGGCTACACCTTC. It yields the protein CSVQGGLSYGYTF. The full variable domain, rest sourced from reference TRBV29-1 and TRBJ1-2, is SAVISQKPSRDICQRGTSLTIQCQVDSQVTMMFWYRQQPGQSLTLIATANQGSEATYESGFVIDKFPISRPNLTFSTLTVSNMSPEDSSIYLCSVQGGLSYGYTFGSGTRLTVV.

At least ten counts were recorded for this clonotype. V is TRBV12-3 or TRBV12-4 and J is TRBJ1-5; D ambiguous. The V and J ends lost 7 bases and 4 bases respectively, with 8 bases between them. The CDR3 contains 12 residues. CDR3 bases: TGTGCCAGCAAAAGTGGGAATCAGCCCCAGCATTTT. As protein: CASKSGNQPQHF.

This rearrangement joins TRBV9 to TRBJ1-2; 8 bases are shared with TRBD1. The J segment lost 8 bases and the V segment lost 4 bases, leaving 1 base of the junction unmatched. Germline V gives CDR1 SGDLS, CDR2 YYNGEE. The CDR3 is 11 amino acids. In nucleotides, the CDR3 is TGTGCCAGCAGCAGACAGGGGGGCTACACCTTC. This codes for CASSRQGGYTF.

This clonotype showed up just a few times. The chain joins TRBV4-3 to TRBJ2-3, with D maybe TRBD2 (7 bases). CDR1 and CDR2 from the germline V gene are LGHNA and YSLEER. CDR3 size: 16 residues. The V end lost 0 bases, the J end lost 2 bases, and 12 bases lay between the germline ends. The CDR3 nucleotides read TGCGCCAGCAGCCAAGATTGGGGGGGCCACACAGATACGCAGTATTTT. Translating gives CASSQDWGGHTDTQYF.

Concerning this clonotype itself: This may arise from a read error, as a much more abundant clone is one base away. A read error is likely, as this CDR3 ends without the conserved phenylalanine or tryptophan. This sequence joins TRBV24-1 and TRBJ2-5; D is possibly TRBD1 (6 bases). The CDR3 contains 14 residues. With 11 bases removed from V and 2 bases from J, the gap between germline ends came to 17 bases. The germline gives CDR1 KGHDR, CDR2 SFDVKD. The CDR3 coding sequence is TGTGCCAGCAGCCCGGGACAAATACAAGAGACCCAGTACTAC. Amino acid sequence: CASSPGQIQETQYY.

This clonotype has just a few counts. The chain couples TRBV19 to TRBJ1-6; D gene uncertain. The CDR3 totals 14 residues. V lost 3 bases and J 7 bases, leaving 10 bases between the germline ends. Germline V CDR1 and CDR2: LNHDA, SQIVND (reference sequence). DNA of the CDR3: TGTGCCAGTAGTATGGGCAGGAAGAATTCACCCCTCCACTTT. This codes for CASSMGRKNSPLHF.

The chain couples TRBV12-3 or TRBV12-4 to TRBJ1-1; D is unresolved. Trimming pared 8 bases from V and 3 bases from J, leaving 13 bases between. The CDR3 is 13 amino acids. CDR3 nucleotides: TGTGCCAGCGGGTGGAGAGGCCACACTGAAGCTTTCTTT. Its translation: CASGWRGHTEAFF.

The chain employs TRBV11-3 and TRBJ2-1; a possible D gene is TRBD1 (6 bases). CDR3 length equals 14 residues. V was trimmed by 4 bases and J by 7 bases, leaving 14 bases between them. The germline V gene encodes CDR1 SGHNT and CDR2 YENEEA. CDR3 amino acids: CASSSPDRINEQFF. DNA for the CDR3: TGTGCCAGCAGCTCACCAGACAGGATAAATGAGCAGTTCTTC.

The chain carries TRBV15 and TRBJ2-7; D unclear. Germline V gives CDR1 LNHNV, CDR2 YYDKDF (reference sequence). V was trimmed by 0 bases and J by 2 bases, leaving 14 bases between them. This CDR3 is built from 16 residues. CDR3 loop: CATSRDSWTETYEQYF. The CDR3 bases are TGTGCCACCAGCAGAGATTCATGGACGGAAACCTACGAGCAGTACTTC.

This clonotype was counted many times. The chain uses TRBV4-2 and TRBJ2-5; D call uncertain. This CDR3 comprises 13 residues. V was shortened by 0 bases and J by 7 bases, with 9 bases between the two germline ends. The germline gives CDR1 LGHNA, CDR2 YNFKEQ. The CDR3 nucleotides read TGTGCCAGCAGCCAAGATGACCGAGGGACCCAGTACTTC. This encodes CASSQDDRGTQYF.

V is TRBV2 and J is TRBJ1-1; 8 bases agree with TRBD1. V shed 4 bases and J 7 bases; nucleotides not matched to a gene: 5. The CDR3 spans 13 residues. Germline V gene sequence: CDR1 SNHLY, CDR2 FYNNEI. For the CDR3, the DNA is TGTGCCAGCAGTGGACAGGGGACTGGTGAAGCTTTCTTT. This translates into CASSGQGTGEAFF.

A remark on this clonotype: A much larger clone differs from this one at a single base, so this may be a read error. A read error is likely, as this CDR3 ends without the conserved phenylalanine or tryptophan. The CDR3 nucleotides read TGTGCCAGCAGCTTAACTCCGCGGGGCAGGGGGATTTCACCCCTCCACTCT. Amino acid sequence: CASSLTPRGRGISPLHS. This chain links TRBV11-2 with TRBJ1-6, with TRBD1 identical over 7 bases. V trimming: 2 bases; J trimming: 9 bases; junction bases outside the gene matches: 13. CDR1 SGHAT and CDR2 FQNNGV come from the germline V gene. The CDR3 contains 17 residues.

On this clonotype: Since a much larger clone is just one base distant, this may be a read error. The rearrangement uses TRBV5-1 and TRBJ1-5; perhaps TRBD1 as D (5 bases). The CDR3 has 16 residues. The germline CDR1 and CDR2 sequences are SGHRS and YFSETQ. Trimming removed 4 bases at V and 0 bases at J, with 14 bases between. The chain's CDR3 is CASSPLGRDSNQPQHF. CDR3 coding DNA: TGCGCCAGCAGCCCTTTGGGACGGGATAGCAATCAGCCCCAGCATTTT.

The chain is built from TRBV5-1 and TRBJ1-4; TRBD1 aligns across 7 bases. The CDR3 loop spans 13 amino acids. With 4 bases clipped from V and 6 bases from J, the junction kept 3 bases outside the gene matches. CDR1 is SGHRS, CDR2 YFSETQ, per germline. The CDR3 DNA reads TGCGCCAGCAGCACGACAGGGTATGAAAAACTGTTTTTT. Protein sequence: CASSTTGYEKLFF.

CDR3 loop: CAWSLGLNTEAFF. The CDR3 region has the DNA TGTGCCTGGAGTTTAGGTTTGAACACTGAAGCTTTCTTT. This rearrangement joins TRBV30 to TRBJ1-1, with unresolved D. CDR3 length: 13 amino acids. CDR1 is GTSNPN and CDR2 is SVGIG in the germline V gene (reference sequence). Deletions cut 2 bases from V and 0 bases from J, with 7 bases between.

This chain joins TRBV24-1 and TRBJ1-2; 7 positions agree with TRBD1. The CDR3 covers 13 residues. The V gene end was trimmed by 4 bases and the J gene end by 6 bases; junction bases not matched to a gene: 4. Germline V gene sequence: CDR1 KGHDR, CDR2 SFDVKD. CDR3 sequence reads: CATSDRQGDGYTF. CDR3 nucleotide sequence: TGTGCCACCAGTGACCGACAGGGAGATGGCTACACCTTC.

Comments on this clonotype: The junction differs from germline at one of its ends, possibly a read error. V usage is TRBV6-1 and J usage is TRBJ1-4; D possibly corresponds to TRBD1 (5 bases). Germline CDR1 is MNHNS and CDR2 is SASEGT. The CDR3 length is 15 residues. CDR3 DNA: TGTGCCCGCAGCCGCGACCCAGGGAGAAATGAAAAACTGTTTTTT. This codes for CARSRDPGRNEKLFF.

As regards this clonotype: A much larger clone sits a single nucleotide away, making a read error possible. The CDR3 DNA is TGTGCCAGCAGCTCTGTCCGATGGGGGCCCGGGGAGCTGGTTTTT. Residues: CASSSVRWGPGELVF. This sequence joins TRBV11-2 and TRBJ2-2; D perhaps matches TRBD1 (6 bases). Germline V CDR1 and CDR2: SGHAT, FQNNGV. The CDR3 is 15 amino acids.

V is TRBV7-7 and J is TRBJ2-1, with 10 nucleotides matching TRBD2. The CDR3 runs 14 residues. V trimming: 11 bases; J trimming: 6 bases; junction bases outside the gene matches: 10. The germline V gene has CDR1 SSHAT and CDR2 FNYEAQ (reference sequence). Here the CDR3 reads CARSLAGACNEQFF. CDR3 in DNA: TGTGCCCGATCTCTAGCGGGGGCTTGCAATGAGCAGTTCTTC.

At least ten counts were recorded for this clonotype. The V and J genes are TRBV2 and TRBJ2-7, with D possibly being TRBD1 or TRBD2 (5 bases each). V was clipped by 4 bases and J by 0 bases, with 16 bases between them. The CDR3 is made up of 16 amino acids. Per germline, CDR1 SNHLY and CDR2 FYNNEI. CDR3 DNA: TGTGCCAGCAGTGCCACCGGGACGGGGCTCTCCTACGAGCAGTACTTC. Translating gives CASSATGTGLSYEQYF.

The V and J genes are TRBV11-2 and TRBJ1-3; D is unclear. V lost 4 bases, J lost 4 bases, and 5 bases lay in between. The CDR3 contains 12 residues. CDR1 SGHAT and CDR2 FQNNGV come from the germline V gene. CDR3 amino acids: CASSSQGNTIYF. CDR3 sequence (DNA): TGTGCCAGCAGCTCGCAGGGAAACACCATATATTTT.